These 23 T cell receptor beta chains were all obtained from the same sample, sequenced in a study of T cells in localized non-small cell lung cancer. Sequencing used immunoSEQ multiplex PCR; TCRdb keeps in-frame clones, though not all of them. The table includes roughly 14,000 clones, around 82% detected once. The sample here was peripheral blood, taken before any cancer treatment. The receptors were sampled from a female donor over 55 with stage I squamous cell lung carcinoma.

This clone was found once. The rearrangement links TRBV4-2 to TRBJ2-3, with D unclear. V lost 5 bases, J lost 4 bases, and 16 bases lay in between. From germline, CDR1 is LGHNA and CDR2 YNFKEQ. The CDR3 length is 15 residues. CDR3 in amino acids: CASSADPYGPDTQYF. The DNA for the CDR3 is TGTGCCAGCAGCGCCGACCCGTATGGTCCAGATACGCAGTATTTT.

In DNA, the CDR3 is TGCGCCAGCAGCCCCCTCCCGGGCGGAAGCACAGATACGCAGTATTTT. Protein product: CASSPLPGGSTDTQYF. The chain combines TRBV4-1 with TRBJ2-3; D is uncertain. The CDR3 is made up of 16 amino acids. Germline V CDR1 and CDR2: MGHRA, YSYEKL. V lost 4 bases and J lost 0, with 14 bases in between.

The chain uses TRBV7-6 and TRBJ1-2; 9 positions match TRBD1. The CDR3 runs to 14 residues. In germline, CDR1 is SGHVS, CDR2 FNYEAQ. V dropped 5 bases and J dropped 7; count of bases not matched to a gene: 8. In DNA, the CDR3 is TGTGCCAGCAGCCCGACAGGGGGTTCATTTGGCTACACCTTC. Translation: CASSPTGGSFGYTF.

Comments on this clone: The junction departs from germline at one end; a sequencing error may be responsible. DNA of the CDR3: TGTGCCAGCAGTTACAAGGGACAGGTCTATAGCTACACCTTC. Its translation: CASSYKGQVYSYTF. The V and J genes are TRBV6-5 and TRBJ1-2, with 8 bases identical to TRBD1. The CDR3 length is 14 residues. The V gene's germline CDR1 is MNHEY and CDR2 SVGAGI.

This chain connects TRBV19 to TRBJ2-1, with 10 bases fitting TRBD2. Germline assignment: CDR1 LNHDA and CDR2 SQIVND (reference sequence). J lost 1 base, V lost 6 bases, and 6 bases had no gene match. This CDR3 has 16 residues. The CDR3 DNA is TGTGCCAGTAGAAGAGCGGGGGGGTATTCCTACAATGAGCAGTTCTTC. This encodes CASRRAGGYSYNEQFF. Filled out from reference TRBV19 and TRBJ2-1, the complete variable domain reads DGGITQSPKYLFRKEGQNVTLSCEQNLNHDAMYWYRQDPGQGLRLIYYSQIVNDFQKGDIAEGYSVSREKKESFPLTVTSAQKNPTAFYLCASRRAGGYSYNEQFFGPGTRLTVL.

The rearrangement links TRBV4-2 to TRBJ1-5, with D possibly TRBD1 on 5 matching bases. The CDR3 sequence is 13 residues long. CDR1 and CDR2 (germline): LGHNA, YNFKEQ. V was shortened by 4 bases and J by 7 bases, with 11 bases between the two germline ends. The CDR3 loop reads CASSLGDEQPQHF. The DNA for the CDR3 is TGTGCCAGCAGCCTAGGGGATGAGCAGCCCCAGCATTTT.

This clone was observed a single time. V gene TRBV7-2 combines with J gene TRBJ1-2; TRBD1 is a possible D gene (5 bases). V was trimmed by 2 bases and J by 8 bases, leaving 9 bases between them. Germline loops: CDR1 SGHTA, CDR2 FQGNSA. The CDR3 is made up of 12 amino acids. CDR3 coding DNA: TGTGCCAGCAGCTTATTTCAGGGAGGCTACACCTTC. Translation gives CASSLFQGGYTF. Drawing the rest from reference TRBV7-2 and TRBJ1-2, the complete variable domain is GAGVSQSPSNKVTEKGKDVELRCDPISGHTALYWYRQSLGQGLEFLIYFQGNSAPDKSGLPSDRFSAERTGGSVSTLTIQRTQQEDSAVYLCASSLFQGGYTFGSGTRLTVV.

CDR3 amino acids: CARSTKDRVGEAFF. Written as DNA, the CDR3 is TGTGCCAGAAGCACCAAGGACAGGGTGGGTGAAGCTTTCTTT. V is TRBV5-3 and J is TRBJ1-1; 8 positions match TRBD1. TRBV5-3 qualifies as an ORF whose function is uncertain. The CDR3 runs to 14 residues. V was clipped by 4 bases and J by 7 bases; unmatched bases: 9.

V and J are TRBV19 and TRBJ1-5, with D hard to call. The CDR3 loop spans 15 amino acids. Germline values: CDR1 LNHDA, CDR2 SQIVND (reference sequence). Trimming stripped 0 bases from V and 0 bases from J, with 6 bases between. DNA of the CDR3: TGTGCCAGTAGTATAGATCACGGTAGCAATCAGCCCCAGCATTTT. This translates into CASSIDHGSNQPQHF.

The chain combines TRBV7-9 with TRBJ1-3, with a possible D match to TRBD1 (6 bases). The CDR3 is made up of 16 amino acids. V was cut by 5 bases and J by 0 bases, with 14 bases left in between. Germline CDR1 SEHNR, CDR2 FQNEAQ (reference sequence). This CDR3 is CASSPLGGASGNTIYF. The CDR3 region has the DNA TGTGCCAGCAGCCCCCTTGGGGGGGCCTCTGGAAACACCATATATTTT.

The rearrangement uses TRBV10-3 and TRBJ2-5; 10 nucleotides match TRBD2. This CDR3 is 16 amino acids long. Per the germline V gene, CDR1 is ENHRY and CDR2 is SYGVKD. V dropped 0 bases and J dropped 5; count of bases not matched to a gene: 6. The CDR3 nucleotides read TGTGCCATCAGTGAGTCGGTAGCGGGGGGCCACGAGACCCAGTACTTC. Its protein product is CAISESVAGGHETQYF.

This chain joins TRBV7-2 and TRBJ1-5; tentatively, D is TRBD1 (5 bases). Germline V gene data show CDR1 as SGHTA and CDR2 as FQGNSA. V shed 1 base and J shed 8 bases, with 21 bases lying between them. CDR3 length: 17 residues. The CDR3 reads CASSLGRGGSTREPQHF. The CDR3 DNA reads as TGTGCCAGCAGCTTAGGGCGGGGGGGATCCACCAGGGAGCCCCAGCATTTT.

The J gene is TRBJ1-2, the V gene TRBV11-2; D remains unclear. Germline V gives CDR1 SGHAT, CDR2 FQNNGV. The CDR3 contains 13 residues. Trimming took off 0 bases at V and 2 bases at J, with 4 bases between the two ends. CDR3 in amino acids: CASSLDENYGYTF. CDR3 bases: TGTGCCAGCAGCTTAGACGAGAACTATGGCTACACCTTC.

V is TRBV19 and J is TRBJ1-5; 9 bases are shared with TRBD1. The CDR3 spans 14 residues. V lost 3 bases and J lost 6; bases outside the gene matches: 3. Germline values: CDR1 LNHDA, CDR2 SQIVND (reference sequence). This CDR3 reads CASSMGTGSQPQHF. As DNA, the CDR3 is TGTGCCAGTAGTATGGGGACAGGGTCTCAGCCCCAGCATTTT.

The DNA of the CDR3 is TGTGCCTGGAGCCTCGGACAGGGTATTACTGAAGCTTTCTTT. Its translation: CAWSLGQGITEAFF. This chain links TRBV30 with TRBJ1-1, with 8 bases that match TRBD1. The ends lost 3 bases at V and 5 bases at J; junction bases unmatched: 8. CDR3 length equals 14 residues. The germline V gene encodes CDR1 GTSNPN and CDR2 SVGIG (reference sequence). Using reference TRBV30 and TRBJ1-1 for the parts outside the CDR3, the full variable domain is SQTIHQWPATLVQPVGSPLSLECTVEGTSNPNLYWYRQAAGRGLQLLFYSVGIGQISSEVPQNLSASRPQDRQFILSSKKLLLSDSGFYLCAWSLGQGITEAFFGQGTRLTVV.

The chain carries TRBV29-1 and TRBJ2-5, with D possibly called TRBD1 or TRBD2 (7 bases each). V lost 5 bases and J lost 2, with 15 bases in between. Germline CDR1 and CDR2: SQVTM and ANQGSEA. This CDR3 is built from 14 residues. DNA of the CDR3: TGCAGCGTTTCTGCAGGGGGAGGGCAAGAGACCCAGTACTTC. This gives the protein CSVSAGGGQETQYF.

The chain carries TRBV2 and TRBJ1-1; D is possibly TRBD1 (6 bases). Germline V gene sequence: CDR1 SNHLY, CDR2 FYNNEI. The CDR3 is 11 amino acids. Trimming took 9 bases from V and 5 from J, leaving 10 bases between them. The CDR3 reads CASTGRTEAFF. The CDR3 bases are TGTGCCAGTACAGGGAGGACTGAAGCTTTCTTT. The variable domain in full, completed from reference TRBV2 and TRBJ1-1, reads EPEVTQTPSHQVTQMGQEVILRCVPISNHLYFYWYRQILGQKVEFLVSFYNNEISEKSEIFDDQFSVERPDGSNFTLKIRSTKLEDSAMYFCASTGRTEAFFGQGTRLTVV.

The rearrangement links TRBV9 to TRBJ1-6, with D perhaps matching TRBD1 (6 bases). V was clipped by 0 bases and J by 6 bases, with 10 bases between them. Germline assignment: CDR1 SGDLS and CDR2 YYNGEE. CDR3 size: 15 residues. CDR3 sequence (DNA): TGTGCCAGCAGCGTAGGACAGGCCGCTAATTCACCCCTCCACTTT. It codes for CASSVGQAANSPLHF. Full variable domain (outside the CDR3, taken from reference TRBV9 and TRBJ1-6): DSGVTQTPKHLITATGQRVTLRCSPRSGDLSVYWYQQSLDQGLQFLIQYYNGEERAKGNILERFSAQQFPDLHSELNLSSLELGDSALYFCASSVGQAANSPLHFGNGTRLTVT.

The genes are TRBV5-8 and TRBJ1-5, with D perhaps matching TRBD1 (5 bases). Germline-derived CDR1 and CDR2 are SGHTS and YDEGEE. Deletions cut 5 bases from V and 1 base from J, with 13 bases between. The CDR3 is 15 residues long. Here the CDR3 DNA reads TGTGCCAGCAGTCGGCAGGGAGGAAGCAATCAGCCCCAGCATTTT. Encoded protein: CASSRQGGSNQPQHF.

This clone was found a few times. The DNA of the CDR3 is TGTGCCAGTAGTATAAATCCGGAAGCCTACGAGCAGTACTTC. Residues: CASSINPEAYEQYF. This rearrangement joins TRBV19 to TRBJ2-7; no clear D. The CDR3 is made up of 14 amino acids. Trimming stripped 2 bases from V and 2 bases from J, with 10 bases between. Germline V gives CDR1 LNHDA, CDR2 SQIVND (reference sequence).

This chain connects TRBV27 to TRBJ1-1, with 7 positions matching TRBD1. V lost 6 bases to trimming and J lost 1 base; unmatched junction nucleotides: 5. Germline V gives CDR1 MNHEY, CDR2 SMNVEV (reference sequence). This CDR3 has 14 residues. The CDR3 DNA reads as TGTGCCAGCAGATCCTGGACAGGGAACACTGAAGCTTTCTTT. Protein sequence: CASRSWTGNTEAFF.

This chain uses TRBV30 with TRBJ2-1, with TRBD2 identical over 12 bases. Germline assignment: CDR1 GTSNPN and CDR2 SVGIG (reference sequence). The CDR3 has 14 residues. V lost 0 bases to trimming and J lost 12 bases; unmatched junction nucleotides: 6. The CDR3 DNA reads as TGTGCCTGGAGTGTTCTAGCGGGGGGGCTGGGGCAGTTCTTC. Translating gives CAWSVLAGGLGQFF.

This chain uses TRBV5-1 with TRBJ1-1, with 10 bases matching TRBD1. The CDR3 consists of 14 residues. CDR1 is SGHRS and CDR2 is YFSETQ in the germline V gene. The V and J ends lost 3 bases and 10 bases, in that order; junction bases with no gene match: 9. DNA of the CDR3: TGCGCCAGCAGCTACCAGGGACAGGGGATAGGAGCTTTCTTT. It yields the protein CASSYQGQGIGAFF.